The sequence of this T cell receptor beta chain was determined in a study of cytomegalovirus exposure and HLA in healthy donors. Study-wide results and limits: Through in vitro validation, three CMV-associated chains were shown to be specific for CMV antigens. Analyzed later, most CMV-associated TCR beta chains appeared HLA-restricted. The authors later found HLA-associated TCR beta chains more clonally expanded than equally common others. Across donors, most TCRs were seen rarely, yet some public ones were widespread.

The CDR3 consists of 15 residues. Germline CDR1 reads MRHNA; CDR2 reads SNTAGT. Trimming cost V 4 bases and J 2 bases; bases outside gene matches: 0. PCR was performed using 60 Vbeta and 13 Jbeta primers. The data were produced by immunoSEQ multiplex PCR, yet TCRdb's version contains in-frame clones alone and is incomplete. This repertoire shows 150,000 to 200,000 clones, 65% to 80% found once; its top ten account for 4% to 5%. Points on this clone: Its antigen remains unidentified.

The chain has TRBV6-4 and TRBJ1-5, with 12 bases identical to TRBD1. The receptor was isolated from a man aged 18 to 29 in good health and CMV-seropositive. Sequences were obtained from PBMCs. This CDR3 reads CASSGDRGRNQPQHF. The CDR3 DNA is TGTGCCAGCAGTGGGGACAGGGGGCGCAATCAGCCCCAGCATTTT.